These 3 T cell receptor beta chains originate from one sample sequenced in a study of blood T cell repertoires in COVID-19. The repertoire was sequenced with immunoSEQ multiplex PCR; TCRdb's copy has only in-frame clones and lacks some. The data hold around 100,000 clones, with 70% to 90% observed a single time. The source material was peripheral blood. Every receptor here comes from a man aged 35 to 55 with acute or convalescent COVID-19.

This clone has only a few counts. This chain joins TRBV4-2 and TRBJ1-3; no reliable D call. The CDR3 loop spans 12 amino acids. Germline V gives CDR1 LGHNA, CDR2 YNFKEQ. V shed 3 bases and J shed 4 bases, with 4 bases lying between them. CDR3: CASSQAGNTIYF. CDR3 sequence (DNA): TGTGCCAGCAGCCAGGCAGGAAACACCATATATTTT.

The chain employs TRBV30 and TRBJ2-7; 11 bases line up with TRBD1. This CDR3 region has 15 residues. Trimming took 4 bases from V and 6 from J; bases not matched to a gene: 11. The germline V gene has CDR1 GTSNPN and CDR2 SVGIG (reference sequence). CDR3 region: CAWTPGGTGGTEQYF. CDR3 DNA sequence: TGTGCCTGGACCCCTGGCGGGACAGGGGGTACCGAGCAGTACTTC.

The chain is built from TRBV24-1 and TRBJ2-2; no reliable D call. Trimming took 4 bases from V and 0 from J, leaving 8 bases between them. CDR3 length: 15 amino acids. Germline CDR1 reads KGHDR; CDR2 reads SFDVKD. CDR3 nucleotide sequence: TGTGCCACCAGTGAGGTGACAACGAACACCGGGGAGCTGTTTTTT. Its translation: CATSEVTTNTGELFF.